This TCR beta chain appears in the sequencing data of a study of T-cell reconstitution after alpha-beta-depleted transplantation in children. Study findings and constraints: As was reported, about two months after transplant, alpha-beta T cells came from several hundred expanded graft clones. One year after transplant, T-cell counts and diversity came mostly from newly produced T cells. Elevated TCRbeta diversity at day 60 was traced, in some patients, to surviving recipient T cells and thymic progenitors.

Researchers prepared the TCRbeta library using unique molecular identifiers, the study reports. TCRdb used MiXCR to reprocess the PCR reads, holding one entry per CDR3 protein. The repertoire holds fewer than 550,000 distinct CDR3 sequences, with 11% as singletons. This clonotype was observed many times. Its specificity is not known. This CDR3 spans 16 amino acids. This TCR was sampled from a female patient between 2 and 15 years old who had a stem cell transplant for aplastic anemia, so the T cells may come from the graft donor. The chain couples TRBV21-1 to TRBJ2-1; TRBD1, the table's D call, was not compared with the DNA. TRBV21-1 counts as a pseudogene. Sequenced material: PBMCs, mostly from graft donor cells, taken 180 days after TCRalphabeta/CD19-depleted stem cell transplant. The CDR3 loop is CASSKDPCRVWGEQFF. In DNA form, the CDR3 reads TGTGCCAGCAGCAAAGACCCCTGCAGGGTGTGGGGTGAGCAGTTCTTC.